This is a list of T cell receptor beta chains from one sample in a study of shared clonotypes between healthy human individuals. Assay used: immunoSEQ multiplex PCR; TCRdb lists only in-frame clones, some missing. The sample includes about 500,000 clones, approximately 71% of them seen just once. The sample taken for sequencing was PBMCs. Source of these receptors: a middle-aged woman in good health. Some clones in this sample may be carry-over from other donors' samples. CDR3s include the opening cysteine and the closing phenylalanine or tryptophan. A D gene is named only where the DNA matches it firmly. Only some rows state a clone size, as once, few, many or a class for expanded clones.

j_gene,d_gene,abundance,v_gene,CDR3aa,CDR3nt
TRBJ2-7,NA,NA,TRBV7-6,CASSLAGEQYF,TGTGCCAGCAGCTTAGCAGGCGAGCAGTACTTC
TRBJ2-7,TRBD2,NA,TRBV11-2,CASSLGRLAGEGEQYF,TGTGCCAGCAGCTTAGGGAGACTAGCGGGAGAGGGGGAGCAGTACTTC
TRBJ1-4,NA,NA,TRBV5-4,CASSLPNEKLFF,TGTGCCAGCAGCTTGCCTAATGAAAAACTGTTTTTT
TRBJ1-1,NA,few,TRBV5-1,CASSFQGGSTEAFF,TGCGCCAGCAGCTTTCAGGGTGGAAGCACTGAAGCTTTCTTT
TRBJ1-2,NA,NA,TRBV18,CASSPEALLYTF,TGTGCCAGCTCACCAGAGGCCCTGCTCTACACCTTC
TRBJ2-1,TRBD2,many,TRBV30,CAWSVGLAGNEQFF,TGTGCCTGGAGTGTAGGTCTAGCGGGCAATGAGCAGTTCTTC
TRBJ2-6,TRBD1,NA,TRBV4-2,CASSLRDRSHSGANVLTF,TGTGCCAGCAGCCTCCGGGACAGGAGTCACTCTGGGGCCAACGTCCTGACTTTC
TRBJ2-7,NA,NA,TRBV29-1,CSVGGQGPYEQYF,TGCAGCGTTGGTGGTCAGGGTCCCTACGAGCAGTACTTC
TRBJ1-1,TRBD1,NA,TRBV19,CASSIYRGNTEAFF,TGTGCCAGTAGTATATACAGGGGGAACACTGAAGCTTTCTTT
TRBJ2-3,TRBD1,NA,TRBV11-2,CASSRTGTGGTDTQYF,TGTGCCAGCAGCAGAACCGGGACAGGGGGCACAGATACGCAGTATTTT